This T cell receptor beta chain was recorded in a study of a mutant IDH1 vaccine in newly diagnosed glioma (dated by TCRdb to about 2021). General notes on the study: Of the 30 or so patients who were treated, around 62% were male and roughly 38% were female, and the mean age was around 41 years. Longitudinal TCRB deep sequencing was performed for some 25 treated patients wherever samples were available for exploratory analyses. Peripheral blood was collected at six visits: V03 (baseline), V05, V07, V10, V12 and V13. Before enrollment, most patients had been given radiochemotherapy with temozolomide as standard therapy, while the rest had received either radiotherapy alone or temozolomide alone. What the research found in general, with its limitations: Availability determined which PBMC samples were chosen for TCRB deep sequencing. No apparent relationship was observed between pseudoprogression and alterations in the top peripheral T cell clonotypes detected by TCRB sequencing. Vaccine-induced immune responses across multiple MHC alleles were detected in 90% to 95% of patients. The authors noted that analyses of patient blood samples could not be reproduced because of sample limitations.

Concerning this clone: Its antigen target is currently unknown. Qualities for individual bases were not recorded, and no much larger clone is one base off.

The receptor library was made with the immunoSEQ multiplex PCR assay. Following the manufacturer's protocol, the hsTCRB Kit was used to amplify rearranged TCR beta chain sequences. Sequencing of TCRB libraries was carried out on an Illumina MiSeq. Per the authors' processing: The kit vendor's proprietary platform handled demultiplexing, trimming and gene mapping. TCRdb's version of the immuneACCESS table is confined to in-frame rearrangements and falls short of the full clone set. An unresolved V gene accounts for under half of the shortfall where checked; the remainder is of unknown origin. V, J and clone size reflect that table, while D and trimming were determined from the DNA. The sample contains just under 95,000 clones, roughly 85% of them found a single time. The leading ten clones occupy around 7% of the sample. In the paper's terms, the time point label means: baseline, week 1 (first vaccination visit). The treatment or condition tag for this specimen amounts to: pre-vaccination baseline after standard-of-care therapy. Donors had newly diagnosed WHO grade 3 or 4 IDH1-mutant astrocytomas with loss of nuclear ATRX. The samples were drawn from NOA16, a multicentre, single-arm, open-label phase I trial in Germany that tested a mutant IDH1 peptide vaccine in humans for the first time. For immunogenicity testing, the blood drawn at visit V03 was used as the baseline sample. The DNeasy Blood and Tissue Kit was used to extract genomic DNA from EDTA blood for TCRB sequencing.

V drops 0 bases and J drops 4 bases, leaving 10 bases in between. CDR1 and CDR2 are read off the germline V gene as SGDLS and YYNGEE. Its CDR3 holds 14 amino acids, cysteine through phenylalanine. The read is trimmed to its CDR3 DNA, 42 bases read in frame from base 1. This receptor chain uses TRBV9 and TRBJ1-1, with the D gene call left open. The sample consisted of PBMCs, taken from a glioma patient treated with radiotherapy, temozolomide or both. This sequence originates from a woman aged 45 to 65 with glioma. Here is the DNA: TGTGCCAGCAGCGTAGTCTCGGTCAGCACTGAAGCTTTCTTT. Protein translation: CASSVVSVSTEAFF. Outside the CDR3, residues come from the reference TRBV9 and TRBJ1-1 proteins, so the full variable domain is: DSGVTQTPKHLITATGQRVTLRCSPRSGDLSVYWYQQSLDQGLQFLIQYYNGEERAKGNILERFSAQQFPDLHSELNLSSLELGDSALYFCASSVVSVSTEAFFGQGTRLTVV.